The 27 T cell receptor beta chains listed next were all sequenced from one sample in a study of tumor-infiltrating lymphocytes in primary liver carcinoma. RNA isolated from unsorted whole blood supplied the blood RNA, with germline DNA also extracted. Using a constant-region primer together with ProtoScript II reverse transcriptase, TCR beta cDNA was made from around 500 ng of total RNA. Slightly modified ARM-PCR with three nested multiplex PCR rounds yielded TCR beta libraries. TRBV1-TRBV30 forward primers and a C-beta reverse primer were used in the first two PCR rounds, which each ran for 9 to 10 cycles. In TCRdb, the multiplex PCR reads were re-called with MiXCR into one record per CDR3 protein. The sample holds under 200,000 distinct CDR3 sequences, less than 70% seen once. The sequenced material came from peripheral blood. The receptors were gathered from a woman between 55 and 75 years old with primary liver carcinoma and hepatitis B virus infection.

The V call is TRBV6-6, the J call TRBJ2-1; D is unresolved. V lost 6 bases and J lost 11, with 26 bases in between. The CDR3 loop spans 16 amino acids. Germline V gives CDR1 MNHNY, CDR2 SVGAGI (reference sequence). The CDR3 sequence: CASSNSTAEANVQQFF. In nucleotides, the CDR3 is TGTGCCAGCAGCAACTCTACGGCAGAGGCTAACGTACAGCAGTTCTTC.

Comments on this clonotype: A single base separates this from a much larger clone, so it may be a read error. This sequence joins TRBV7-9 and TRBJ2-1, with D possibly being TRBD1 (6 bases). Germline V gene data show CDR1 as SEHNR and CDR2 as FQNEAQ (reference sequence). This CDR3 has 14 residues. V dropped 5 bases and J dropped 1 base, with 9 bases sitting between them. CDR3 sequence (DNA): TGTGCCAGCAGCCGCAGGGGATCCTACAATGAGCAGTTCTTC. The encoded protein is CASSRRGSYNEQFF.

This clonotype was picked up many times. This may be a read error, as it is one base from a much larger clone. The gene calls are TRBV11-2 and TRBJ2-1; TRBD2 matches at 11 bases. In germline, CDR1 is SGHAT, CDR2 FQNNGV. The CDR3 spans 14 residues. The CDR3 reads CARSRLAGSNEQFF. As DNA, the CDR3 is TGTGCCCGCAGCCGACTAGCGGGATCGAATGAGCAGTTCTTC.

V gene TRBV30 combines with J gene TRBJ1-5, with D tentatively TRBD1 (6 bases). Germline CDR1 is GTSNPN and CDR2 is SVGIG (reference sequence). The CDR3 runs 15 residues. V gave up 2 bases and J gave up 4 bases, with 15 bases separating them. This CDR3 reads CAWSPPRGRNQPQHF. CDR3 nucleotides: TGTGCCTGGAGTCCCCCCAGGGGTAGGAATCAGCCCCAGCATTTT.

The rearrangement uses TRBV12-3 or TRBV12-4 and TRBJ2-7, with 8 bases lining up with TRBD2. The ends lost 5 bases at V and 2 bases at J; junction bases unmatched: 20. The CDR3 runs 19 residues. Here the CDR3 reads CASSHPLGIAGNLTYEQYF. CDR3 DNA: TGTGCCAGCAGTCACCCCCTAGGAATAGCGGGGAACCTGACCTACGAGCAGTACTTC.

In the case of this clonotype: At one end, the junction sequence differs from germline, possibly due to a read error. The chain employs TRBV29-1 and TRBJ1-2; D may be TRBD1 (5 bases). Germline V gives CDR1 SQVTM, CDR2 ANQGSEA. The CDR3 contains 12 residues. Here the CDR3 DNA reads TGCAACGTTGAGGACATGGGCTATAGCTACACCTTC. This sequence encodes CNVEDMGYSYTF.

V usage is TRBV6-1 and J usage is TRBJ2-5, with 8 bases matching TRBD1. Germline V gene sequence: CDR1 MNHNS, CDR2 SASEGT. V lost 4 bases, J lost 9 bases, and 13 bases stayed unmatched. The CDR3 has 15 residues. The CDR3 loop is CASSARDRQHEAQYF. Here the CDR3 DNA reads TGTGCCAGCAGTGCCCGGGACAGGCAACATGAGGCCCAGTACTTC.

This clonotype was observed once. The chain combines TRBV11-3 with TRBJ2-3; weak D call: TRBD1 (5 bases). This CDR3 contains 14 residues. With 4 bases removed from V and 6 bases from J, the gap between germline ends came to 14 bases. Germline V gives CDR1 SGHNT, CDR2 YENEEA. The CDR3 nucleotides are TGTGCCAGCAGCTCCTCGACAGACCCGGATACGCAGTATTTT. This gives the protein CASSSSTDPDTQYF.

Details on this clonotype: It may be a read error: a sequence one base away is much more abundant. This chain joins TRBV12-3 or TRBV12-4 and TRBJ2-6; D unclear. This CDR3 has 14 residues. V lost 8 bases and J 0 bases, leaving 8 bases between the germline ends. CDR3: CASGLSSGANVLTF. The DNA of the CDR3 is TGTGCCAGCGGGTTGAGCTCTGGGGCCAACGTCCTGACTTTC.

The rearrangement uses TRBV11-3 and TRBJ1-5, with D hard to call. Germline V gene data show CDR1 as SGHNT and CDR2 as YENEEA. V was shortened by 6 bases and J by 11 bases, with 17 bases between the two germline ends. The CDR3 sequence is 13 residues long. CDR3 bases: TGTGCCAGCAGTCCCGGGCCGAATCACTCCCAGCATTTT. It yields the protein CASSPGPNHSQHF.

The J gene is TRBJ2-1, the V gene TRBV6-5; the D gene is possibly TRBD1 (5 bases). The germline gives CDR1 MNHEY, CDR2 SVGAGI. Trimming shortened V by 2 bases and J by 11 bases, and 22 bases separated the two germline ends. This CDR3 has 16 residues. Written as DNA, the CDR3 is TGTGCCAGCAGTTACCCAGGACAAGGGGCGCGGAATAAGCAGTTCTTC. Its protein product is CASSYPGQGARNKQFF.

Note on this clonotype: A much more abundant neighbour one base away suggests this may be a read error. The chain uses TRBV29-1 and TRBJ2-1; unclear D gene. The CDR3 extends over 13 amino acids. CDR1 and CDR2 from the germline V gene are SQVTM and ANQGSEA. The CDR3 reads CNVEHRSYNEQFF. Here the CDR3 DNA reads TGCAACGTTGAACACAGATCCTACAATGAGCAGTTCTTC.

As to this clonotype: One end of the junction fails to match germline, which may point to a read error. V gene TRBV6-5 combines with J gene TRBJ2-1; 8 bases line up with TRBD2. The CDR3 consists of 14 residues. Germline V gene data show CDR1 as MNHEY and CDR2 as SVGAGI. CDR3 nucleotides: TGTGCCATCAGTACGGGGGGGCTATACAATGAGCAGTTCTTC. Amino acids: CAISTGGLYNEQFF.

This clonotype was seen ten or more times. V gene TRBV29-1 combines with J gene TRBJ1-2; no firm D call. V lost 3 bases, J lost 3 bases, and 14 bases lay in between. Germline CDR1 reads SQVTM; CDR2 reads ANQGSEA. The CDR3 runs 14 residues. The CDR3 DNA follows: TGCAGCGTTGACCCTGGGCGGGGAGACTATGGCTACACCTTC. Translation: CSVDPGRGDYGYTF.

Of note for this clonotype: This may stem from a read error, because a much larger clone lies one nucleotide away. The chain is built from TRBV5-5 and TRBJ2-3; D is possibly TRBD2 (5 bases). This CDR3 has 17 amino acids. In germline, CDR1 is SGHKS, CDR2 YYEKEE (reference sequence). CDR3 sequence: CASNLVARLEVSDTQYF. CDR3 nucleotide sequence: TGTGCCAGCAACTTGGTTGCTAGATTGGAGGTCTCAGATACGCAGTATTTT.

This clonotype came up a few times. It is likely a read error, because the conserved phenylalanine at the end of the CDR3 is missing. The J gene is TRBJ2-2, the V gene TRBV11-2; 8 bases match TRBD2. The CDR3 length is 18 residues. Germline assignment: CDR1 SGHAT and CDR2 FQNNGV. The CDR3 DNA reads TGTGCCAGCAGCTTAATGACCGGGAGGGCCCTGAACACCGGGGATCTGTTTATT. Amino acid sequence: CASSLMTGRALNTGDLFI.

Concerning this clonotype: A clone one base away is much larger, so this may be a read error. The chain carries TRBV4-2 and TRBJ2-1, with 11 nucleotides matching TRBD2. The V and J ends lost 1 base and 6 bases, in that order; junction bases with no gene match: 5. CDR3 length equals 16 residues. CDR1 LGHNA and CDR2 YNFKEQ come from the germline V gene. The CDR3 bases are TGTGCCAGCAGCCAAGCCAGGGGACTAGCGGCCAATGAGCAGTTCTTC. Protein: CASSQARGLAANEQFF.

Points on this clonotype: Given a much more abundant clone one base away, this may be a read error. This chain links TRBV14 with TRBJ1-2, with D possibly being TRBD1 (5 bases). The CDR3 has 15 residues. V was pared by 0 bases and J by 8 bases, with 16 bases between. CDR1 and CDR2 from the germline V gene are SGHDN and FVKESK. The CDR3 loop reads CASSQDQGVASGYTF. The DNA for the CDR3 is TGTGCCAGCAGCCAAGATCAAGGGGTCGCGTCGGGCTACACCTTC.

The chain carries TRBV11-3 and TRBJ2-2; 16 bases match TRBD2. The CDR3 loop spans 17 amino acids. Germline V gives CDR1 SGHNT, CDR2 YENEEA. V shed 7 bases and J 10 bases; nucleotides not matched to a gene: 12. The CDR3 bases are TGTGCCAGCACCTCGGGACTAGCGGGAGGGCCCGGTGAGGAGCTGTTTTTT. Protein sequence: CASTSGLAGGPGEELFF.

Only one count was recorded for this clonotype. A read error may explain this, as a much larger clone is one base away. The gene calls are TRBV14 and TRBJ2-2; 9 nucleotides align to TRBD2. Germline lookup yields CDR1 SGHDN and CDR2 FVKESK. The V segment lost 4 bases and the J segment 4 bases; nucleotides outside the gene matches: 10. This CDR3 is built from 17 residues. CDR3 residues: CASSRDRGTSLTGELFF. Written as DNA, the CDR3 is TGTGCCAGCAGCCGGGATCGCGGGACTAGCCTCACCGGGGAGCTGTTTTTT. Drawing the rest from reference TRBV14 and TRBJ2-2, the complete variable domain is EAGVTQFPSHSVIEKGQTVTLRCDPISGHDNLYWYRRVMGKEIKFLLHFVKESKQDESGMPNNRFLAERTGGTYSTLKVQPAELEDSGVYFCASSRDRGTSLTGELFFGEGSRLTVL.

This chain joins TRBV29-1 and TRBJ2-3, with 8 bases identical to TRBD2. The CDR3 loop spans 17 amino acids. Germline V gene sequence: CDR1 SQVTM, CDR2 ANQGSEA. J lost 6 bases, V lost 1 base, and 15 bases had no gene match. CDR3 loop: CSVEGRTGGRPADTQYF. The CDR3 DNA sequence: TGCAGCGTTGAAGGGCGTACTGGCGGGAGGCCCGCGGATACGCAGTATTTT.

V is TRBV7-9 and J is TRBJ1-1, with TRBD1 as a possible D gene (5 bases). Trimming removed 3 bases at V and 4 bases at J, with 9 bases between. The CDR3 runs to 13 residues. From germline, CDR1 is SEHNR and CDR2 FQNEAQ (reference sequence). CDR3 nucleotides: TGTGCCAGCAGCTTGGGGGTGGGCACTGAAGCTTTCTTT. This translates into CASSLGVGTEAFF.

Note on this clonotype: Germline is not matched at one junction end, which may reflect a read error. The chain carries TRBV11-1 and TRBJ1-1; TRBD1 is a possible D gene (6 bases). Germline CDR1 is SGHAT and CDR2 is FQDESV (reference sequence). The CDR3 has 17 residues. The DNA for the CDR3 is TGTGCCAGCAGCATAAAGAAGAGGGGGACTTGGAACACTGAAGCTATCTTT. It encodes CASSIKKRGTWNTEAIF.

The rearrangement links TRBV28 to TRBJ2-7, with D perhaps given as TRBD1 or TRBD2 (5 bases each). V was pared by 6 bases and J by 4 bases, with 22 bases between. Germline values: CDR1 MDHEN, CDR2 SYDVKM. This CDR3 contains 16 residues. CDR3 in DNA: TGTGCCAGCAGACTAACCGGGACGGCTGTTTTTTACGAGCAGTACTTC. Translation: CASRLTGTAVFYEQYF.

A single count supports this clonotype. This may be a read error, as it is one base from a much larger clone. No conserved phenylalanine or tryptophan is present at the end of the CDR3, so a read error is the likely explanation. The chain couples TRBV4-1 to TRBJ1-2; a weak D match, TRBD1 (5 bases). CDR3 length: 15 residues. Trimming pared 1 base from V and 6 bases from J, leaving 15 bases between. CDR1 and CDR2 from the germline V gene are MGHRA and YSYEKL. CDR3 in DNA: TGCGCCAGCAGCCAAGGCCAGGGCGAAATGAATGGCTACACCTCC. Encoded protein: CASSQGQGEMNGYTS.

Turning to this clonotype: Mismatch with germline at one junction end may stem from a read error. V gene TRBV6-1 combines with J gene TRBJ2-4; 9 bases agree with TRBD2. Germline loops: CDR1 MNHNS, CDR2 SASEGT. This CDR3 contains 19 residues. CDR3 DNA: TGTGCCAGCAGAGAAGAGGCAAGCGGGAGGACTAGCACCAAAAACATTCAATACTTC. This codes for CASREEASGRTSTKNIQYF.

V usage is TRBV10-3 and J usage is TRBJ2-2; D perhaps matches TRBD1 (6 bases). Germline CDR1 and CDR2: ENHRY and SYGVKD. This CDR3 comprises 14 residues. V lost 6 bases to trimming and J lost 1 base, with 9 bases between them. The CDR3 bases are TGTGCCATCAGCCCGGGACAGAACACCGGGGAGCTGTTTTTT. Amino acid sequence: CAISPGQNTGELFF.